The 4 T cell receptor beta chains below were found in one sample sequenced in a study of blood T cell repertoires in COVID-19. Profiling relied on immunoSEQ multiplex PCR, and the TCRdb table lists in-frame clones only, not all of them. The sample shows approximately 230,000 clones, about four fifths of them seen only once. The specimen was peripheral blood. These receptors came from a man older than 75 with acute or convalescent COVID-19.

The V and J genes are TRBV19 and TRBJ2-3, with 8 bases matching TRBD1. Losses at the gene ends were 6 bases for V and 2 bases for J; bases not matched to a gene: 4. CDR3 length equals 14 residues. The germline CDR1 and CDR2 sequences are LNHDA and SQIVND (reference sequence). The CDR3, as DNA: TGTGCCAGTAGCCGGACAGGGAACACAGATACGCAGTATTTT. This encodes CASSRTGNTDTQYF.

The chain combines TRBV30 with TRBJ1-4; a weak D match, TRBD1 (5 bases). This CDR3 is built from 14 residues. V was trimmed by 5 bases and J by 5 bases, leaving 15 bases between them. The germline V gene has CDR1 GTSNPN and CDR2 SVGIG (reference sequence). The CDR3 coding sequence is TGTGCCTGGCGATCCGGGACTTTCAATGAAAAACTGTTTTTT. Its translation: CAWRSGTFNEKLFF.

The chain carries TRBV28 and TRBJ1-4; TRBD1 might be the D (6 bases). This CDR3 spans 14 amino acids. Per germline, CDR1 MDHEN and CDR2 SYDVKM. Trimming cost V 6 bases and J 4 bases, with 12 bases left between them. In nucleotides, the CDR3 is TGTGCCAGCAGCCTCAGGGGCGTTAATGAAAAACTGTTTTTT. Protein sequence: CASSLRGVNEKLFF.

The chain is built from TRBV19 and TRBJ1-5; 10 bases map to TRBD1. The germline V gene has CDR1 LNHDA and CDR2 SQIVND (reference sequence). The CDR3 covers 17 residues. The trim removed 5 bases at V and 1 base at J, leaving 8 bases unmatched. Here the CDR3 DNA reads TGTGCCAGTAGTCCCCGTGGGACAGGGGAAAGCAATCAGCCCCAGCATTTT. Its translation is CASSPRGTGESNQPQHF.